What follows are 18 T cell receptor beta chains derived from one specimen sequenced in a study of Ad26.COV2.S vaccination and SARS-CoV-2 variants. Generated by immunoSEQ multiplex PCR, the TCRdb table keeps only in-frame clones and is missing some. The sample has more than 250,000 clones, about 89% seen once; the top ten hold about 3.1%. Treatment in this sample: some 20 received Ad26.COV2.S at low or high dose, single or two shots; about 5 received placebo; per-sample allocation not given. Samples came from day 63 after the first vaccine or placebo injection. Sample: peripheral blood, taken in a trial of Ad26.COV2.S vaccine versus placebo. The source is a person aged 18-60 years who received the Ad26.COV2.S COVID-19 vaccine or a placebo.

V is TRBV19 and J is TRBJ1-4, with 8 bases fitting TRBD1. V dropped 6 bases and J dropped 7; count of bases not matched to a gene: 4. Germline CDR1 LNHDA, CDR2 SQIVND (reference sequence). The CDR3 covers 13 residues. CDR3 DNA sequence: TGTGCCAGTAGGGAGGACAGGGTTGAAAAACTGTTTTTT. Amino acid sequence: CASREDRVEKLFF.

The chain's CDR3 is CASSLKARGTNEKLFF. CDR3 DNA sequence: TGTGCCAGCAGCTTAAAGGCAAGGGGGACTAATGAAAAACTGTTTTTT. The chain carries TRBV5-4 and TRBJ1-4; a possible D gene is TRBD1 (6 bases). CDR3 size: 16 residues. Germline CDR1 reads SGHNT; CDR2 reads YYREEE (reference sequence). Trimming removed 2 bases at V and 2 bases at J, with 13 bases between.

The J gene is TRBJ1-1, the V gene TRBV3-1 (or the pseudogene TRBV3-2); a weak D match, TRBD1 (6 bases). V lost 0 bases to trimming and J lost 1 base, with 12 bases between them. The length of the CDR3 is 16 residues. Germline CDR1 is LGHDT and CDR2 is YNNKEL (reference sequence). CDR3 amino acids: CASSQDRGGPNTEAFF. The CDR3 bases are TGTGCCAGCAGCCAAGATCGCGGGGGCCCGAACACTGAAGCTTTCTTT.

Of note for this clone: Other DNA sequences in the same sample also yield this CDR3. The J gene is TRBJ2-7, the V gene TRBV7-2; D may be TRBD1 or TRBD2 (6 bases each). The length of the CDR3 is 14 residues. Trimming stripped 1 base from V and 0 bases from J, with 7 bases between. Per the germline V gene, CDR1 is SGHTA and CDR2 is FQGNSA. DNA of the CDR3: TGTGCCAGCAGCTTAGGGGGGGCCTCCTACGAGCAGTACTTC. It translates to CASSLGGASYEQYF.

The chain links TRBV7-9 to TRBJ1-2; TRBD1 agrees at 7 bases. The CDR3 extends over 14 amino acids. The V and J ends lost 3 bases and 5 bases, in that order; junction bases with no gene match: 6. Germline V gene lookup returns CDR1 SEHNR and CDR2 FQNEAQ (reference sequence). The CDR3 DNA reads as TGTGCCAGCAGCTTTGGACAGGCGGGGTATGGCTACACCTTC. As protein: CASSFGQAGYGYTF.

This chain connects TRBV6-6 to TRBJ2-1, with 9 positions matching TRBD1. Germline lookup yields CDR1 MNHNY and CDR2 SVGAGI (reference sequence). V lost 6 bases and J lost 6; bases outside the gene matches: 12. The CDR3 length is 16 residues. The CDR3 coding sequence is TGTGCCAGCAGGCGAAATCCGGGACAGGGAGTCAATGAGCAGTTCTTC. Protein product: CASRRNPGQGVNEQFF.

The V call is TRBV5-1, the J call TRBJ2-1; D unresolved. The CDR3 has 18 amino acids. Trimming shortened V by 4 bases and J by 6 bases, and 26 bases separated the two germline ends. Germline-derived CDR1 and CDR2 are SGHRS and YFSETQ. CDR3 sequence (DNA): TGCGCCAGCAGCCCGCTTTCACACGAAGGAATTTTTGGCAATGAGCAGTTCTTC. Its translation is CASSPLSHEGIFGNEQFF.

The chain recombines TRBV11-3 with TRBJ2-7, with D maybe TRBD2 (6 bases). CDR1 and CDR2 from the germline V gene are SGHNT and YENEEA. V was trimmed by 5 bases and J by 6 bases, leaving 11 bases between them. This CDR3 has 12 residues. Here the CDR3 reads CASSQRRGEQYF. The CDR3 DNA reads TGTGCCAGCAGCCAGCGGAGGGGCGAGCAGTACTTC.

This chain connects TRBV5-4 to TRBJ2-3; the match to TRBD1 covers 8 bases. Germline values: CDR1 SGHNT, CDR2 YYREEE (reference sequence). The CDR3 extends over 15 amino acids. The junction had 10 bases not matched to a gene; V was cut back by 5 bases and J by 5 bases. CDR3: CASSPTGGQGDTQYF. CDR3 sequence (DNA): TGTGCCAGCAGTCCTACAGGGGGACAAGGAGATACGCAGTATTTT.

V usage is TRBV12-3 or TRBV12-4 and J usage is TRBJ1-2; D is possibly TRBD1 (5 bases). This CDR3 is built from 13 residues. Trimming removed 6 bases from V and 4 bases from J, with 12 bases in between. CDR3 coding DNA: TGTGCCAGCAGCCGGGACGGAATCTATGGCTACACCTTC. Protein sequence: CASSRDGIYGYTF.

The chain combines TRBV4-1 with TRBJ2-7, with TRBD2 as a possible D gene (7 bases). Germline CDR1 MGHRA, CDR2 YSYEKL. The CDR3 extends over 15 amino acids. The germline V and J ends were trimmed by 3 bases and 5 bases, with 17 bases remaining between them. The CDR3 region has the DNA TGCGCCAGCAGCCAGGGAGGGGGTGGGAGCGACGAGCAGTACTTC. Translated, it gives CASSQGGGGSDEQYF.

The genes are TRBV6-4 and TRBJ2-5; D possibly matches TRBD1 or TRBD2 (5 bases each). The CDR3 has 15 residues. Germline CDR1 reads MRHNA; CDR2 reads SNTAGT. V was trimmed by 2 bases and J by 1 base, leaving 11 bases between them. The CDR3 sequence: CASSDGTGTQETQYF. CDR3 in DNA: TGTGCCAGCAGTGACGGAACCGGGACCCAAGAGACCCAGTACTTC.

The chain couples TRBV19 to TRBJ2-1; 7 bases align to TRBD1. The length of the CDR3 is 13 residues. Trimming cost V 9 bases and J 5 bases; bases outside gene matches: 7. Germline V gives CDR1 LNHDA, CDR2 SQIVND (reference sequence). DNA of the CDR3: TGTGCCAGCCGGGACAGAGCTAACAATGAGCAGTTCTTC. It yields the protein CASRDRANNEQFF.

The chain couples TRBV5-4 to TRBJ1-1, with D unclear. The CDR3 sequence is 12 residues long. Trimming removed 2 bases at V and 4 bases at J, with 6 bases between. Germline CDR1 and CDR2: SGHNT and YYREEE (reference sequence). In nucleotides, the CDR3 is TGTGCCAGCAGCTTTGAAGGCACTGAAGCTTTCTTT. Translating gives CASSFEGTEAFF.

A few counts support this clone. CDR3 protein: CASSLGGSLNYGQYF. The CDR3 DNA is TGTGCCAGCAGCTTGGGCGGTAGCCTAAATTATGGGCAGTACTTC. V usage is TRBV5-4 and J usage is TRBJ2-7; D ambiguous. The CDR3 sequence is 15 residues long. The V end lost 0 bases, the J end lost 9 bases, and 19 bases lay between the germline ends. The V gene's germline CDR1 is SGHNT and CDR2 YYREEE (reference sequence).

The rearrangement links TRBV18 to TRBJ1-5; D is undetermined. The CDR3 length is 18 residues. The germline V gene has CDR1 KGHSH and CDR2 LQKENI. Trimming took 3 bases from V and 2 from J, leaving 20 bases between them. CDR3 sequence reads: CASSPPAGNGLRNQPQHF. The DNA of the CDR3 is TGTGCCAGCTCACCCCCGGCGGGGAATGGCCTTCGCAATCAGCCCCAGCATTTT.

The V and J genes are TRBV19 and TRBJ2-1, with 7 bases that match TRBD2. V lost 10 bases and J lost 10; bases outside the gene matches: 7. Per germline, CDR1 LNHDA and CDR2 SQIVND (reference sequence). This CDR3 is built from 11 residues. In DNA, the CDR3 is TGTGCCATCCAGAACGGGGGGGAGCAGTTCTTC. Translating gives CAIQNGGEQFF.

J is TRBJ2-3 and V is TRBV23-1; 8 bases align to TRBD2. TRBV23-1 is marked as an open reading frame, function uncertain. This CDR3 spans 14 amino acids. V lost 4 bases, J lost 8 bases, and 8 bases stayed unmatched. The chain's CDR3 is CASSPRTSSGTQYF. The CDR3 nucleotides are TGCGCCAGCAGTCCCCGGACTAGCTCAGGTACGCAGTATTTT.